This T cell receptor (beta chain) comes out of a study of blood T cell repertoires in COVID-19. Germline V lookup: CDR1 MNHEY, CDR2 SMNVEV (reference sequence). This CDR3 contains 14 residues. The V gene end was trimmed by 5 bases and the J gene end by 7 bases; junction bases not matched to a gene: 9. How the authors handled the data: Using reference gene primer amplification, nucleated cell counts were estimated. Measured with immunoSEQ multiplex PCR; TCRdb has only the in-frame clones, and not every one. V, J and clone size reflect that table, while D and trimming were determined from the DNA. Here the sample spans approximately 230,000 clones, almost 90% being singletons.

The chain carries TRBV27 and TRBJ2-7; 9 nucleotides line up with TRBD2. What was sequenced was PBMCs or T cells enriched from blood (not recorded which). This clonotype was obtained from a woman aged 45-59 years with acute COVID-19. The CDR3 DNA is TGTGCCAGCAGTAGGGCGGGAGGGTTTAGAGAGCAGTACTTC. It translates to CASSRAGGFREQYF.